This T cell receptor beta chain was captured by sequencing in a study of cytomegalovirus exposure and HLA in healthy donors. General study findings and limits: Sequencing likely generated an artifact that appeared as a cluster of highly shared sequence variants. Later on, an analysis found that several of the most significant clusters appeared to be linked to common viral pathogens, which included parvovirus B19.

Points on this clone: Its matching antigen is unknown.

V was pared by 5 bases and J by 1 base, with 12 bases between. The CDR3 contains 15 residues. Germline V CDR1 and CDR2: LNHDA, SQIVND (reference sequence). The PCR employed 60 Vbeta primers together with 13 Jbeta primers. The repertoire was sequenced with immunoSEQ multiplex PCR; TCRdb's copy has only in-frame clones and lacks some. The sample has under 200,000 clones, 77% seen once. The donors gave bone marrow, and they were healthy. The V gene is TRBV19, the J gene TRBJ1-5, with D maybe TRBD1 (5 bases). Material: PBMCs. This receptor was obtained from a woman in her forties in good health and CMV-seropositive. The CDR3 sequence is CASSPQGKSNQPQHF. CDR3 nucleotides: TGTGCCAGTAGTCCCCAGGGAAAAAGCAATCAGCCCCAGCATTTT. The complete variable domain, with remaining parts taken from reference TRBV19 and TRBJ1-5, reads DGGITQSPKYLFRKEGQNVTLSCEQNLNHDAMYWYRQDPGQGLRLIYYSQIVNDFQKGDIAEGYSVSREKKESFPLTVTSAQKNPTAFYLCASSPQGKSNQPQHFGDGTRLSIL.